This T cell receptor beta chain was obtained from a study of control samples from healthy donors and cancer patients. Here immunoSEQ multiplex PCR was the method, and the copy in TCRdb shows in-frame clones only, minus some. Here the sample spans 85,000 to 110,000 clones, around nine tenths being singletons. The origin of this receptor is a man between 60 and 75 years old with lung cancer. The sample taken for sequencing was PBMCs.

The CDR3: CAGKRGGQTGELFF. The CDR3 DNA is TGTGCAGGAAAGCGGGGGGGCCAGACCGGGGAGCTGTTTTTT. The V call is TRBV13, the J call TRBJ2-2, with 10 bases matching TRBD2. This CDR3 has 14 amino acids. CDR1 and CDR2 (germline): PRHDT, FYEKMQ (reference sequence). Full variable domain (outside the CDR3, taken from reference TRBV13 and TRBJ2-2): AAGVIQSPRHLIKEKRETATLKCYPIPRHDTVYWYQQGPGQDPQFLISFYEKMQSDKGSIPDRFSAQQFSDYHSELNMSSLELGDSALYFCAGKRGGQTGELFFGEGSRLTVL.